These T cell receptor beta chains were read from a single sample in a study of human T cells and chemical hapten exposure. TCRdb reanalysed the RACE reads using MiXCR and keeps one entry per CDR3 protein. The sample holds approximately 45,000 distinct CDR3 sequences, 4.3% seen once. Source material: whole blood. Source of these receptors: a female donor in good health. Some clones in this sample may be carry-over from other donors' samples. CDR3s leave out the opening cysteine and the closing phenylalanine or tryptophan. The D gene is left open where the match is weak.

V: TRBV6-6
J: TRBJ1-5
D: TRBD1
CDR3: ASSYVGGGYSNQPQH

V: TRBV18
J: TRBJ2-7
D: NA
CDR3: ASSPGQLTYEQY

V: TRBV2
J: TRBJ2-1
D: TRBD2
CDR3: ASSPGTRQF

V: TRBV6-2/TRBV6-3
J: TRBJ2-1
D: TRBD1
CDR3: ASSGTGLYNEQF

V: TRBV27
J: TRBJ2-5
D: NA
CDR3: ASSLLPPQETQY

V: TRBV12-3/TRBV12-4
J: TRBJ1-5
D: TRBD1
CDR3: ASSFAPAQGAKGQPQH

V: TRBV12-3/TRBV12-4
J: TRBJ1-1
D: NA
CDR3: ASEASGVLNTEAF

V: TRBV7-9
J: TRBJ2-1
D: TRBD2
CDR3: ASSLKAGAESSYNEQF

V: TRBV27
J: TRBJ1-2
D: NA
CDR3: ASSLRGARPLDYGYT

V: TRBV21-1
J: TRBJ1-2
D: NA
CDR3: ASSKVGRDAYGYT

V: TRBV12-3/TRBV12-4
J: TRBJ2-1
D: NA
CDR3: ASGAGGLNEQF

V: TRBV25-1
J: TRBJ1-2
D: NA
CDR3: ASGWGANGYT

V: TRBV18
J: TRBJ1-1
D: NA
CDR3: ASSPPIRARRNTEAF

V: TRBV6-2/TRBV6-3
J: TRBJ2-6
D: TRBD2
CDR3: ASSSVAGESGANVLT